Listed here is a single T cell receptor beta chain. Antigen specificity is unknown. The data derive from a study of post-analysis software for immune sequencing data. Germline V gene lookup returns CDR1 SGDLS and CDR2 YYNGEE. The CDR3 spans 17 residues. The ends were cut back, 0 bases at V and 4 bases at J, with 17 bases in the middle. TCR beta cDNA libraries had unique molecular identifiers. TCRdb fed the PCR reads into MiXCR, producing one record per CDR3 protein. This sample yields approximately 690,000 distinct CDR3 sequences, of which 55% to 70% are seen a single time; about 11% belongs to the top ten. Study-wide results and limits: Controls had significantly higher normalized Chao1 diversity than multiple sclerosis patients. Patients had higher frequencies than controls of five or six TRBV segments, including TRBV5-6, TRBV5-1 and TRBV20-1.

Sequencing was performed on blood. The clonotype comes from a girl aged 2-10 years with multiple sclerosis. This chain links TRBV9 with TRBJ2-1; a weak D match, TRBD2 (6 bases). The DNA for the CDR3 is TGTGCCAGCAGCGTAGCTGGTGGGGCGGGACTTTACAATGAGCAGTTCTTC. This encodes CASSVAGGAGLYNEQFF.